This TCR beta chain was captured in a study of T-cell memory formation after mild COVID-19. Via MiXCR, TCRdb re-called the 5' RACE reads, giving one row per CDR3 protein. The sample records about 140,000 distinct CDR3 sequences, 14% being singletons. A few counts support this clonotype. The sequenced sample was PBMCs or a T cell subset sorted from them (not recorded which). This receptor was obtained from an adult woman who had mild COVID-19 (a few samples of this study predate the infection). Cell type and time point are not known.

CDR3 DNA: TGTGCCAGCAGCGTCGGCAGGAGAGGAGATAATTCACCCCTCCACTTT. As protein: CASSVGRRGDNSPLHF. This chain links TRBV7-2 with TRBJ1-6, with unresolved D. CDR3 size: 16 residues. V lost 5 bases and J 5 bases, leaving 16 bases between the germline ends. Germline CDR1 and CDR2: SGHTA and FQGNSA.